The next 9 T cell receptor beta chains were all read from a single sample in a study of OX40 agonist ivuxolimab in advanced cancers. Clones were read by immunoSEQ multiplex PCR, and TCRdb kept only the in-frame ones, dropping some. The repertoire has about 62,000 clones, more than 65% of them found once; the top ten carry about a tenth. The sample in question was CD4+ or CD8+ T cells sorted from blood, obtained in a trial of the OX40 agonist ivuxolimab. All receptors derive from an adult with an advanced solid tumor such as melanoma, head and neck, liver or kidney cancer.

Note on this clone: Distinct nucleotide sequences in the sample also encode this CDR3. V usage is TRBV6-5 and J usage is TRBJ2-2; D uncertain. The CDR3 is 13 amino acids. Trimming took 0 bases from V and 7 from J, leaving 6 bases between them. Germline values: CDR1 MNHEY, CDR2 SVGAGI. CDR3 residues: CASSYSSGGELFF. As DNA, the CDR3 is TGTGCCAGCAGTTACTCCTCAGGCGGGGAGCTGTTTTTT.

This clone was recorded only once. The rearrangement links TRBV23-1 to TRBJ1-5; no clear D gene. TRBV23-1 is placed among ORFs of uncertain function. The CDR3 spans 18 residues. V lost 11 bases, J lost 0 bases, and 26 bases lay in between. The CDR3 sequence is CAGPYEVRGNNSNQPQHF. The CDR3 nucleotides read TGCGCCGGGCCATACGAGGTGAGAGGTAACAATAGCAATCAGCCCCAGCATTTT.

The sample holds a few counts of this clone. The chain joins TRBV27 to TRBJ2-2; 13 nucleotides line up with TRBD2. The CDR3 length is 16 residues. Germline CDR1 and CDR2: MNHEY and SMNVEV (reference sequence). V lost 5 bases and J lost 7; bases outside the gene matches: 7. The CDR3 loop is CASSPVLAGGLGELFF. CDR3 DNA: TGTGCCAGCAGTCCGGTACTAGCGGGGGGGCTCGGGGAGCTGTTTTTT.

The chain carries TRBV6-1 and TRBJ2-5; 12 nucleotides agree with TRBD2. This CDR3 has 17 residues. J was trimmed by 4 bases and V by 2 bases; bases with no gene match: 8. Germline lookup yields CDR1 MNHNS and CDR2 SASEGT. CDR3 DNA sequence: TGTGCCAGCAGTGAATCCTCTAGCGGGAGGGCCCCAGAGACCCAGTACTTC. Its protein product is CASSESSSGRAPETQYF.

The chain has TRBV6-1 and TRBJ1-3; perhaps TRBD1 as D (5 bases). Germline CDR1 MNHNS, CDR2 SASEGT. The CDR3 is made up of 16 amino acids. The germline V and J ends were trimmed by 3 bases and 0 bases, with 12 bases remaining between them. This CDR3 is CASSEAGSTSGNTIYF. The CDR3 DNA is TGTGCCAGCAGTGAGGCAGGGTCCACCTCTGGAAACACCATATATTTT.

This clone was seen only once. V usage is TRBV27 and J usage is TRBJ2-3; TRBD2 might be the D (6 bases). Germline V gene data show CDR1 as MNHEY and CDR2 as SMNVEV (reference sequence). Trimming shortened V by 6 bases and J by 3 bases, and 7 bases separated the two germline ends. CDR3 length equals 12 residues. CDR3 DNA sequence: TGTGCCAGCAGCCGGGGGACAGATACGCAGTATTTT. Its translation: CASSRGTDTQYF.

This clone was observed a single time. The chain joins TRBV7-6 to TRBJ1-1; possible D gene TRBD1, 5 bases. V dropped 5 bases and J dropped 10 bases, with 23 bases sitting between them. The germline gives CDR1 SGHVS, CDR2 FNYEAQ. This CDR3 has 15 amino acids. CDR3 in DNA: TGTGCCAGCAGCCCAAACCCCGGGACCTCCAGTGGAGCTTTCTTT. It codes for CASSPNPGTSSGAFF.

The V call is TRBV27, the J call TRBJ2-4; 8 positions match TRBD1. J was trimmed by 10 bases and V by 4 bases; bases with no gene match: 9. Germline-derived CDR1 and CDR2 are MNHEY and SMNVEV (reference sequence). The CDR3 is 14 residues long. CDR3: CASSSGQAMGIQYF. For the CDR3, the DNA is TGTGCCAGCAGTTCGGGACAGGCGATGGGGATTCAGTACTTC.

The chain links TRBV15 to TRBJ2-7; D not resolved. The V gene lost 2 bases and the J gene lost 0 bases, with 5 bases spanning the gap. Germline V gives CDR1 LNHNV, CDR2 YYDKDF (reference sequence). CDR3 length: 13 amino acids. CDR3 residues: CATSRPDSYEQYF. The CDR3 bases are TGTGCCACCAGCAGACCGGACTCCTACGAGCAGTACTTC.